These T cell receptor beta chains were read from a single sample in a study of blood T cell repertoires in COVID-19. Sequencing used immunoSEQ multiplex PCR; TCRdb keeps in-frame clones, though not all of them. The sample shows about 180,000 clones, 89% of them seen only once. The sample was peripheral blood. The origin of the receptors is a man between 18 and 29 years old who had recovered from COVID-19. The CDR3 runs from the conserved cysteine through the conserved F or W. Each record gives: J gene, clone size, D gene, V gene, CDR3 DNA, CDR3 protein. A D gene is named only where the DNA matches it firmly. Expanded clones get a size class; other rows say once, few or many, or leave the size out.

>TRBJ2-7|-|-|TRBV15
TGTGCCACCAGCAGAGAATGGAGCGAGCAGTACTTC
CATSREWSEQYF
>TRBJ2-7|-|TRBD1|TRBV7-2
TGTGCCAGCAGCCAAAGAGGGCCGGGACAGGGAAACTCCTACGAGCAGTACTTC
CASSQRGPGQGNSYEQYF
>TRBJ2-2|-|-|TRBV6-5
TGTGCCAGCAGCCCAACTCCAACCGGGGAGCTGTTTTTT
CASSPTPTGELFF
>TRBJ2-1|-|-|TRBV5-4
TGTGCCAGCAAAAGCACCACGCCGAGCTCCTACAATGAGCAGTTCTTC
CASKSTTPSSYNEQFF
>TRBJ2-1|-|-|TRBV7-9
TGTGCCAGCAGCTTAGCCCTTGGGCACAATGAGCAGTTCTTC
CASSLALGHNEQFF
>TRBJ2-1|-|TRBD2|TRBV19
TGTGCCAGTAGACTAAGCGGGATCGACTACAATGAGCAGTTCTTC
CASRLSGIDYNEQFF
>TRBJ2-7|-|TRBD2|TRBV15
TGTGCCACCAGCAGCCGTTCGGGACTAGCGGCTGAGCAGTACTTC
CATSSRSGLAAEQYF
>TRBJ2-5|-|TRBD1|TRBV7-2
TGTGCCAGTCGGACAGGGGCCCAAGAGACCCAGTACTTC
CASRTGAQETQYF
>TRBJ1-1|-|TRBD1|TRBV5-1
TGCGCCAGCAGCAGGGGGCTAGCAACTGAAGCTTTCTTT
CASSRGLATEAFF
>TRBJ2-1|-|TRBD2|TRBV2
TGTGCCAGCAGCGGTCCCCAGCGGGGCTTCAATGAGCAGTTCTTC
CASSGPQRGFNEQFF
>TRBJ2-7|-|TRBD2|TRBV28
TGTGCCAGCAGAAACAATGGACTAGCGGACTACGAGCAGTACTTC
CASRNNGLADYEQYF
>TRBJ1-1|-|TRBD1|TRBV3-1/TRBV3-2
TGTGCCAGCAGCCAAGAAAGGGGACAGAAGAACACTGAAGCTTTCTTT
CASSQERGQKNTEAFF
>TRBJ2-7|-|TRBD1|TRBV6-6
TGTGCCAGCAGTTACTCTCCGGGACAGCACTCCTACGAGCAGTACTTC
CASSYSPGQHSYEQYF
>TRBJ2-7|-|TRBD2|TRBV5-4
TGTGCCAGCAGTATAGCGGGACTATCCGAGCAGTACTTC
CASSIAGLSEQYF
>TRBJ1-2|-|-|TRBV6-2/TRBV6-3
TGTGCCAGCAGTTACTCTACGGGGAGATATGGCTACACCTTC
CASSYSTGRYGYTF
>TRBJ1-2|-|-|TRBV28
TGTGCCAGCAGTTATTACGGGAAGGGCTACACCTTC
CASSYYGKGYTF
>TRBJ1-5|-|-|TRBV28
TGTGCCAGCAGTTTATCTCGGGGGAGAGGCAATCAGCCCCAGCATTTT
CASSLSRGRGNQPQHF
>TRBJ2-1|-|TRBD2|TRBV28
TGTGCCAGCAGCCCCCTCACTAGCGGGAGCCTCATTGAGCAGTTCTTC
CASSPLTSGSLIEQFF
>TRBJ2-1|-|-|TRBV2
TGTGCCAGCAGTTTACAATCAGGGGCGTTCAATGAGCAGTTCTTC
CASSLQSGAFNEQFF
>TRBJ2-3|-|-|TRBV24-1
TGTGCCACCAGTGACCCCCGGACTGCCCCGGATACGCAGTATTTT
CATSDPRTAPDTQYF
>TRBJ2-3|once|TRBD1|TRBV30
TGTGCCTGGAGTGCCGGACAGGGAAGCACAGATACGCAGTATTTT
CAWSAGQGSTDTQYF
>TRBJ2-2|-|TRBD1|TRBV6-5
TGTGCCAGCAGTTTGCGGACAGGACTCTACCGGGAGCTGTTTTTT
CASSLRTGLYRELFF
>TRBJ1-2|-|TRBD1|TRBV12-3/TRBV12-4
TGTGCCAGCAGTACCTTTACAGGGGAAGGCTACACCTTC
CASSTFTGEGYTF
>TRBJ2-7|-|-|TRBV6-2/TRBV6-3
TGTGCCAGCAGTTACCAGGCAGGGGCGACCTACGAGCAGTACTTC
CASSYQAGATYEQYF
>TRBJ2-2|-|TRBD2|TRBV29-1
TGCAGCGTTTTCGTCACTAGCGTCACCGGGGAGCTGTTTTTT
CSVFVTSVTGELFF
>TRBJ2-3|once|TRBD1|TRBV12-5
TGTGCTAGTGGTCCTGGACAGGGGGCAGATACGCAGTATTTT
CASGPGQGADTQYF
>TRBJ2-2|-|-|TRBV5-1
TGCGCCAGCAGCTTGGACGGCGGGGCCGGGGAGCTGTTTTTT
CASSLDGGAGELFF
>TRBJ2-7|-|TRBD2|TRBV6-5
TGTGCCAGCAGTAGACTAGCGGAGGGGTGGGAGCAGTACTTC
CASSRLAEGWEQYF
>TRBJ1-5|-|-|TRBV28
TGTGCCAGCAGTTCCCCGCGGGAGGGGCTAAATCAGCCCCAGCATTTT
CASSSPREGLNQPQHF
>TRBJ2-7|-|TRBD1|TRBV30
TGTGCCTGGGGGGGACAGGGATCCTACGAGCAGTACTTC
CAWGGQGSYEQYF
>TRBJ1-1|once|TRBD1|TRBV2
TGTGCCAGCAGCCCCGGACAGGGGGTCACTGAAGCTTTCTTT
CASSPGQGVTEAFF